Here is one TCR beta chain with its context. The antigen is undetermined. V was shortened by 10 bases and J by 1 base, with 20 bases between the two germline ends. This CDR3 contains 17 residues. Germline CDR1 is MNHEY and CDR2 is SMNVEV (reference sequence). The sample belongs to a study of PD-1 blockade in classical Hodgkin lymphoma. Points from the study as a whole: Baseline TCR diversity was reportedly lower in newly diagnosed patients than healthy donors. What caused the repertoire differences, perhaps disease activity or prior therapy, remains undefined. The CD4+ diversity rise by C4D1 was clearest in complete responders. Patients excluded were those beginning nivolumab under 1 year after ASCT.

Every one of the patients relapsed after autologous stem cell transplantation (brentuximab vedotin exposure was variable). TCRdb's copy holds only in-frame clones and misses some; the assay was immunoSEQ multiplex PCR. The repertoire holds approximately 79,000 clones, about nine tenths seen once, with approximately 2.4% in the top ten. The chain recombines TRBV27 with TRBJ2-6, with a tentative D call TRBD1 (5 bases). This sample comprised peripheral blood mononuclear cells (PBMCs), obtained before the second cycle of nivolumab. The origin of this receptor is a human donor with classical Hodgkin lymphoma. The CDR3 DNA reads TGTGCCACCAAAAAAGACAGCTTACTATCTGGGGCCAACGTCCTGACTTTC. It specifies CATKKDSLLSGANVLTF.